Sequencing of this TCR beta chain was carried out in a study of T cells after yellow fever vaccination. Whole-study findings and limits: Boosting was followed by the reappearance of most primary-vaccination clones (about 96% CD4, under 90% CD8).

By 5'RACE template switching, TCR cDNA was produced, with a universal primer site and UMIs added in the process. TCRdb recomputed calls from the 5' RACE reads with MiXCR, one row per CDR3 protein. Of under 550,000 distinct CDR3 sequences in the sample, about a fifth were seen once. This CDR3 is built from 16 residues. Trimming cost V 2 bases and J 0 bases, with 13 bases left between them. Germline CDR1 is MNHEY and CDR2 is SVGAGI. This clonotype was counted a single time. Antigen: not known. Sample: PBMCs, taken approximately 22 days after the first yellow fever vaccination. V is TRBV6-5 and J is TRBJ1-2, with D possibly matching TRBD1 (6 bases). The sequence was obtained from a young man who received the YFV17D yellow fever vaccine. CDR3 bases: TGTGCCAGCAGTTACGGTGGGGGCCGTCCTAACTATGGCTACACCTTC. This encodes CASSYGGGRPNYGYTF.